This TCR beta chain was identified during a study of blood T cell repertoires in COVID-19. Whole-study context: Sample material is recorded as cDNA or gDNA derived from T cells, B-cell-depleted T cells, or PBMCs.

TCRdb's copy holds only in-frame clones and misses some; the assay was immunoSEQ multiplex PCR. This table holds around 40,000 clones, around 91% found once. V trimming: 5 bases; J trimming: 2 bases; junction bases outside the gene matches: 2. This CDR3 has 15 amino acids. Germline V gives CDR1 SEHNR, CDR2 FQNEAQ (reference sequence). This TCR came from a man aged 25 to 45 with active or convalescent COVID-19. The chain combines TRBV7-9 with TRBJ2-7; 14 positions agree with TRBD2. Sequencing input: peripheral blood. CDR3 nucleotides: TGTGCCAGCAGCACGGGACTAGCGGGAGCCTACGAGCAGTACTTC. Protein product: CASSTGLAGAYEQYF.